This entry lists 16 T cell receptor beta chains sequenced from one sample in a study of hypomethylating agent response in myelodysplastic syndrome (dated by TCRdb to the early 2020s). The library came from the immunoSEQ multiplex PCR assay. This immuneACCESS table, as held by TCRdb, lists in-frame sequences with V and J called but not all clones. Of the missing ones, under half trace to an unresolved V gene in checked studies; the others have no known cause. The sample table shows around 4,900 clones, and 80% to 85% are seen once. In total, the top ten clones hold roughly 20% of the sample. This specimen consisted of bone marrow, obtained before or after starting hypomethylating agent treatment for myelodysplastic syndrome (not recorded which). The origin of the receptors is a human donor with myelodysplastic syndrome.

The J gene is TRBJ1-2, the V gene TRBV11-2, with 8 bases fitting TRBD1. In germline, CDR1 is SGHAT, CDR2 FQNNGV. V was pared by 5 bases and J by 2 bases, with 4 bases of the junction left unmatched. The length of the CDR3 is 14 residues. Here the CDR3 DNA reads TGTGCCAGCAGCCCCCGACAGGGGAACTATGGCTACACCTTC. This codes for CASSPRQGNYGYTF.

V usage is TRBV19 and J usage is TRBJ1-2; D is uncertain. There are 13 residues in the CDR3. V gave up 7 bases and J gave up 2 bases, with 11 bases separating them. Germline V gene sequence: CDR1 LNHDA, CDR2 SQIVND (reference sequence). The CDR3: CASTDRRNYGYTF. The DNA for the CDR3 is TGTGCCAGTACCGATCGACGAAACTATGGCTACACCTTC.

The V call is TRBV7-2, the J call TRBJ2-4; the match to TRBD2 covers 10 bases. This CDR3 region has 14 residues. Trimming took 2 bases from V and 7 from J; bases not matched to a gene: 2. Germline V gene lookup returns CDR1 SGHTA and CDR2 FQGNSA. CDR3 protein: CASSLLAGVNIQYF. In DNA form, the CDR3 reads TGTGCCAGCAGCTTACTAGCGGGAGTGAACATTCAGTACTTC.

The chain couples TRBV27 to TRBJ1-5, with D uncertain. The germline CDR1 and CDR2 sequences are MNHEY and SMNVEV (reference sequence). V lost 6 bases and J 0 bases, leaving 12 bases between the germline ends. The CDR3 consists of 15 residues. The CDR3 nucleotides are TGTGCCAGCAGGACCGGGCAGATTAGCAATCAGCCCCAGCATTTT. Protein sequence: CASRTGQISNQPQHF.

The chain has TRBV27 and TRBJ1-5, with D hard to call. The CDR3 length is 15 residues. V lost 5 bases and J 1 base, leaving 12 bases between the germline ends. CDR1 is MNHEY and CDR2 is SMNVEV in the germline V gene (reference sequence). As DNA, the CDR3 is TGTGCCAGCAGTCAAGAGTCTGGGAGCAATCAGCCCCAGCATTTT. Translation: CASSQESGSNQPQHF.

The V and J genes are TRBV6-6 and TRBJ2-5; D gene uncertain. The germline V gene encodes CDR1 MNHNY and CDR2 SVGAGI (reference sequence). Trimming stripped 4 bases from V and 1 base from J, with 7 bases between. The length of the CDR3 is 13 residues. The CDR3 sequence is CASSFGFQETQYF. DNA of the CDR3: TGTGCCAGCAGTTTCGGCTTCCAAGAGACCCAGTACTTC.

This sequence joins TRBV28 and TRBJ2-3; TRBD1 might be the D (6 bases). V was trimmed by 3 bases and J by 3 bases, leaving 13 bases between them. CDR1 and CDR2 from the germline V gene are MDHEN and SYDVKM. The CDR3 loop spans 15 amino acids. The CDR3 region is CASSFEGVLTDTQYF. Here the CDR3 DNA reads TGTGCCAGCAGTTTTGAGGGGGTGCTAACAGATACGCAGTATTTT.

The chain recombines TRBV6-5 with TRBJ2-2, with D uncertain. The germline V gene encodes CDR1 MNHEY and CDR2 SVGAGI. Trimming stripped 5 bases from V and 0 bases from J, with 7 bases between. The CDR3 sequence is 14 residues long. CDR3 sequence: CASSRPANTGELFF. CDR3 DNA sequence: TGTGCCAGCAGTCGACCAGCGAACACCGGGGAGCTGTTTTTT.

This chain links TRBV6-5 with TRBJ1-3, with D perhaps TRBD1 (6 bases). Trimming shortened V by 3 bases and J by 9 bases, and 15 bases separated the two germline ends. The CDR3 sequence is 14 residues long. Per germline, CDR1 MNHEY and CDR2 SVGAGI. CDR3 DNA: TGTGCCAGCAGTTATTCTGTGGAGGGGGGCACCATATATTTT. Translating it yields CASSYSVEGGTIYF.

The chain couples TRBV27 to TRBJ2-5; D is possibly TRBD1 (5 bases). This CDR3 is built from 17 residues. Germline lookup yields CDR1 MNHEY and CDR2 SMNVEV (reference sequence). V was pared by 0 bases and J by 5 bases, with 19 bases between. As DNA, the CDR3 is TGTGCCAGCAGTTTATCGTCAGGACACGCCAGGGCGGAGACCCAGTACTTC. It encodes CASSLSSGHARAETQYF.

Here the CDR3 reads CASSISRADEQYF. The DNA for the CDR3 is TGTGCCAGTAGTATTTCGAGGGCTGACGAGCAGTACTTC. This sequence joins TRBV19 and TRBJ2-7; D perhaps matches TRBD2 (5 bases). This CDR3 has 13 residues. Germline V CDR1 and CDR2: LNHDA, SQIVND (reference sequence). The V end was cut by 3 bases, the J end by 5 bases, with 11 bases between.

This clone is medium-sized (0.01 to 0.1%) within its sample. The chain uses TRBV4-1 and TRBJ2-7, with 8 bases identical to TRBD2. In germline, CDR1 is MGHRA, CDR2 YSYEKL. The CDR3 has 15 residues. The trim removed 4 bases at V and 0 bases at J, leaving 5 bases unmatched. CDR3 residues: CASSPVSGASYEQYF. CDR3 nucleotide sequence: TGCGCCAGCAGCCCTGTTAGCGGGGCCTCCTACGAGCAGTACTTC.

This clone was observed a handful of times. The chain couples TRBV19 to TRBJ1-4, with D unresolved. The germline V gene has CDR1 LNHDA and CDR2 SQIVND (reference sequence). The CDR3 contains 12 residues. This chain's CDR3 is CATLGEGEKLFF. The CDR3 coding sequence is TGTGCGACTCTTGGGGAGGGAGAAAAACTGTTTTTT.

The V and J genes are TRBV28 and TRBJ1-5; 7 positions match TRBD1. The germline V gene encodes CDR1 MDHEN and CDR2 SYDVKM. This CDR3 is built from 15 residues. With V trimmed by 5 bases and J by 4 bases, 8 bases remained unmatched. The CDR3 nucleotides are TGTGCCAGCAGTCGACAGGGCCAAGGAAATCAGCCCCAGCATTTT. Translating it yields CASSRQGQGNQPQHF.

CDR3 residues: CASSLTANYGYTF. CDR3 nucleotides: TGTGCCAGCAGCTTAACGGCTAACTATGGCTACACCTTC. The V and J genes are TRBV7-2 and TRBJ1-2; D gene unclear. CDR3 length: 13 residues. The germline V and J ends were trimmed by 2 bases and 0 bases, with 4 bases remaining between them. Germline V CDR1 and CDR2: SGHTA, FQGNSA.

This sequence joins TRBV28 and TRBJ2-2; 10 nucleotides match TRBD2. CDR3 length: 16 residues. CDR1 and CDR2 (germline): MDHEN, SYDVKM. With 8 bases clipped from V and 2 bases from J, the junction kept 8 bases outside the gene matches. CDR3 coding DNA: TGTGCCAGCTCCATTACTAGCGGGGCAAACACCGGGGAGCTGTTTTTT. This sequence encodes CASSITSGANTGELFF.